Listed below are T cell receptor beta chains from one sample, sequenced in a study of T cell repertoires in cytomegalovirus infection. TCRdb ran MiXCR on the reads and lists one entry per CDR3 protein. Of about 770,000 distinct CDR3 sequences detected, almost 30% appear once; the ten largest clones hold 10% to 15%. No cognate antigen is known for these TCRs. This specimen was cultured CD8+ T cells from PBMCs, taken from culture after CMV antigen stimulation. The origin of the receptors is a human donor in good health (CMV status not recorded). Some clones in this sample may be carry-over from other donors' samples. Both conserved end residues are part of each CDR3. A D gene is named only where the DNA matches it firmly. Where a row states a size, it is once, few, many or the class of an expanded clone; other rows omit it.

d_gene: TRBD1; v_gene: TRBV4-1; j_gene: TRBJ1-4; abundance: NA; CDR3aa: CASSQGDSATNEKLFF; CDR3nt: TGCGCCAGCAGCCAAGGGGACAGCGCAACTAATGAAAAACTGTTTTTT
d_gene: NA; v_gene: TRBV10-3; j_gene: TRBJ2-5; abundance: few; CDR3aa: CAISRQIQETQYF; CDR3nt: TGTGCCATCAGTAGACAGATCCAAGAGACCCAGTACTTC
d_gene: NA; v_gene: TRBV6-6; j_gene: TRBJ2-1; abundance: few; CDR3aa: CASNLGNLYNEQFF; CDR3nt: TGTGCCAGCAATCTTGGGAATCTCTACAATGAGCAGTTCTTC
d_gene: TRBD1; v_gene: TRBV27; j_gene: TRBJ1-6; abundance: NA; CDR3aa: CASSFGTGQSPLHF; CDR3nt: TGTGCCAGCAGTTTCGGGACAGGGCAATCACCCCTCCACTTT
d_gene: NA; v_gene: TRBV3-1; j_gene: TRBJ2-7; abundance: NA; CDR3aa: CASSQWEQFYEQYF; CDR3nt: TGTGCCAGCAGCCAATGGGAACAGTTCTACGAGCAGTACTTC
d_gene: NA; v_gene: TRBV7-9; j_gene: TRBJ2-1; abundance: NA; CDR3aa: CASSGKGETYNEQFF; CDR3nt: TGTGCCAGCTCTGGGAAGGGTGAGACCTACAATGAGCAGTTCTTC
d_gene: NA; v_gene: TRBV12-3/TRBV12-4; j_gene: TRBJ1-5; abundance: NA; CDR3aa: CASRETGNQPQHF; CDR3nt: TGTGCCAGCAGAGAAACAGGCAATCAGCCCCAGCATTTT
d_gene: NA; v_gene: TRBV7-8; j_gene: TRBJ2-5; abundance: many; CDR3aa: CASSLGDPQQTQYF; CDR3nt: TGTGCCAGCAGCTTAGGGGACCCCCAACAGACCCAGTACTTC
d_gene: NA; v_gene: TRBV9; j_gene: TRBJ2-3; abundance: NA; CDR3aa: CASSDRGAADTQYF; CDR3nt: TGTGCCAGCAGCGATCGGGGGGCGGCAGATACGCAGTATTTT
d_gene: TRBD1; v_gene: TRBV10-1; j_gene: TRBJ1-1; abundance: NA; CDR3aa: CASSSKGQLNTEAFF; CDR3nt: TGCGCCAGCAGTTCTAAGGGACAGCTAAACACTGAAGCTTTCTTT
d_gene: TRBD2; v_gene: TRBV6-1; j_gene: TRBJ2-1; abundance: many; CDR3aa: CASSEGPLTSGAPWFF; CDR3nt: TGTGCCAGCAGTGAAGGCCCCCTGACTAGCGGGGCCCCCTGGTTCTTC
d_gene: TRBD2; v_gene: TRBV9; j_gene: TRBJ2-5; abundance: NA; CDR3aa: CASSVGEGLAGGIQETQYF; CDR3nt: TGTGCCAGCAGCGTAGGGGAGGGACTAGCGGGGGGCATTCAAGAGACCCAGTACTTC
d_gene: NA; v_gene: TRBV6-1; j_gene: TRBJ1-1; abundance: NA; CDR3aa: CASKENTEAFF; CDR3nt: TGTGCCAGCAAGGAGAACACTGAAGCTTTCTTT
d_gene: TRBD1; v_gene: TRBV14; j_gene: TRBJ1-2; abundance: NA; CDR3aa: CASSSYRGLDYGYTF; CDR3nt: TGTGCCAGCAGCTCGTACAGGGGACTCGACTATGGCTACACCTTC
d_gene: NA; v_gene: TRBV12-3/TRBV12-4; j_gene: TRBJ2-7; abundance: NA; CDR3aa: CASGYPYEQYF; CDR3nt: TGTGCCAGCGGTTACCCCTACGAGCAGTACTTC
d_gene: NA; v_gene: TRBV12-3/TRBV12-4; j_gene: TRBJ1-2; abundance: few; CDR3aa: CASWNRGGLGYTF; CDR3nt: TGTGCCAGCTGGAACCGGGGGGGTCTCGGCTACACCTTC
d_gene: NA; v_gene: TRBV7-6; j_gene: TRBJ1-3; abundance: NA; CDR3aa: CASSLPQETSGNTIYF; CDR3nt: TGTGCCAGCAGCTTACCTCAGGAGACCTCTGGAAACACCATATATTTT
d_gene: TRBD1; v_gene: TRBV6-1; j_gene: TRBJ1-5; abundance: many; CDR3aa: CASSARTGARQPQHF; CDR3nt: TGTGCCAGCAGTGCCCGGACAGGGGCGAGGCAGCCCCAGCATTTT
d_gene: NA; v_gene: TRBV7-2; j_gene: TRBJ1-1; abundance: many; CDR3aa: CASSPPGEEAFF; CDR3nt: TGTGCCAGCAGCCCACCCGGGGAGGAAGCTTTCTTT
d_gene: TRBD1; v_gene: TRBV27; j_gene: TRBJ1-6; abundance: few; CDR3aa: CASSGQEGTGRGSPLHF; CDR3nt: TGTGCCAGCAGCGGACAGGAGGGGACTGGAAGAGGGTCACCCCTCCACTTT
d_gene: TRBD1; v_gene: TRBV7-2; j_gene: TRBJ2-2; abundance: many; CDR3aa: CASSPGTGESGELFF; CDR3nt: TGTGCCAGCAGCCCCGGGACAGGGGAATCCGGGGAGCTGTTTTTT
d_gene: NA; v_gene: TRBV10-3; j_gene: TRBJ2-3; abundance: few; CDR3aa: CAISEADRSTDTQYF; CDR3nt: TGTGCCATCAGTGAGGCCGACAGGAGCACAGATACGCAGTATTTT
d_gene: NA; v_gene: TRBV2; j_gene: TRBJ1-2; abundance: NA; CDR3aa: CATLRDNYGYTF; CDR3nt: TGTGCCACACTCCGGGACAACTATGGCTACACCTTC
d_gene: TRBD2; v_gene: TRBV2; j_gene: TRBJ2-1; abundance: NA; CDR3aa: CASSGEPAGAYRGEQFF; CDR3nt: TGTGCCAGCAGCGGTGAACCAGCGGGGGCCTACCGGGGTGAGCAGTTCTTC
d_gene: NA; v_gene: TRBV7-3; j_gene: TRBJ1-1; abundance: NA; CDR3aa: CASRKWDQNTEAFF; CDR3nt: TGTGCCAGCAGAAAATGGGACCAGAACACTGAAGCTTTCTTT
d_gene: TRBD1; v_gene: TRBV7-8; j_gene: TRBJ1-5; abundance: many; CDR3aa: CASSLKLTGGGQPQHF; CDR3nt: TGTGCCAGCAGCTTAAAGTTGACAGGGGGCGGGCAGCCCCAGCATTTT
d_gene: TRBD1; v_gene: TRBV10-3; j_gene: TRBJ2-2; abundance: many; CDR3aa: CATAGTGGAGNTGELFF; CDR3nt: TGTGCCACCGCTGGGACAGGGGGCGCGGGGAACACCGGGGAGCTGTTTTTT